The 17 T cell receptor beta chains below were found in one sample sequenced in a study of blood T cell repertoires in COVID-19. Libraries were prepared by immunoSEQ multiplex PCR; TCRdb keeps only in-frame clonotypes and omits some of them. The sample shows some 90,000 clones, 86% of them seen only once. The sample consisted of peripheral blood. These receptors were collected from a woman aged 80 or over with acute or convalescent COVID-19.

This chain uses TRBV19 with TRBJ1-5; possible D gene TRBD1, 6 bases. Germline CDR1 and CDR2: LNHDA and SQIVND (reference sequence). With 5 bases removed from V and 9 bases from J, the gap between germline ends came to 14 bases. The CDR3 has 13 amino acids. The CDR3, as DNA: TGTGCCAGTAGTCAGGGGAACCGAGGGCCCCAGCATTTT. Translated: CASSQGNRGPQHF.

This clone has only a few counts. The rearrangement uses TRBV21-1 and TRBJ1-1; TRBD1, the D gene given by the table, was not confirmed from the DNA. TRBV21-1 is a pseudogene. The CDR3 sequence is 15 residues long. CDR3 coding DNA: TGTGCCAGCAGCAAAATTACAGGGGAGAACACTGAAGCTTTCTTT. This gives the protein CASSKITGENTEAFF.

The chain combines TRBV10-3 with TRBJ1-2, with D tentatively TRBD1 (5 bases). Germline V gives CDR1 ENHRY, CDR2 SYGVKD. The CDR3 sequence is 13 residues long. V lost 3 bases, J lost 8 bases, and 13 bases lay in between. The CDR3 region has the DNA TGTGCCATCAGTGATCTTCTTGGACACGGCTACACCTTC. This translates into CAISDLLGHGYTF.

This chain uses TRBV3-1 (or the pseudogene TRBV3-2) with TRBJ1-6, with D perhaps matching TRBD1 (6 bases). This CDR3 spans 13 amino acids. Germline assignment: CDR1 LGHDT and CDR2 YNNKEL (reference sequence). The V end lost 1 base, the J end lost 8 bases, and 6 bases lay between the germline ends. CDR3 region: CASSQGTDSPLHF. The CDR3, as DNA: TGTGCCAGCAGCCAAGGGACAGATTCACCCCTCCACTTT.

CDR3 nucleotide sequence: TGTGCTGGGGGCAGGGGGATAATTGAAGCTTTCTTT. This sequence encodes CAGGRGIIEAFF. The genes are TRBV19 and TRBJ1-1; 7 bases match TRBD1. The germline V gene encodes CDR1 LNHDA and CDR2 SQIVND (reference sequence). This CDR3 region has 12 residues.

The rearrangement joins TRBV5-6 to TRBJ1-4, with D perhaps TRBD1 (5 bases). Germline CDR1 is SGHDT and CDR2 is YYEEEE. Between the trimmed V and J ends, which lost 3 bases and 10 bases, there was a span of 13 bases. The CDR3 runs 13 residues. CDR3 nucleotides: TGTGCCAGCAGCTCCGCGACAGTGGGAAAACTGTTTTTT. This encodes CASSSATVGKLFF.

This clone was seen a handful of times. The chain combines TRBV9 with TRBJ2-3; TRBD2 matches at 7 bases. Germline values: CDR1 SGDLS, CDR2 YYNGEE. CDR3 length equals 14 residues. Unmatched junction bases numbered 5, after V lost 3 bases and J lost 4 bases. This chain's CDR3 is CASSAGGGPDTQYF. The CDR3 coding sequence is TGTGCCAGCAGCGCCGGGGGAGGGCCAGATACGCAGTATTTT.

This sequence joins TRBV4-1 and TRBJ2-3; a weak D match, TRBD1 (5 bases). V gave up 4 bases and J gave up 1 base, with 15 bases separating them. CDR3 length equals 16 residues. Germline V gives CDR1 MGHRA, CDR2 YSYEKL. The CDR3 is CASSRERGYGTDTQYF. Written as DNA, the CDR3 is TGCGCCAGCAGCCGCGAAAGGGGATACGGCACAGATACGCAGTATTTT.

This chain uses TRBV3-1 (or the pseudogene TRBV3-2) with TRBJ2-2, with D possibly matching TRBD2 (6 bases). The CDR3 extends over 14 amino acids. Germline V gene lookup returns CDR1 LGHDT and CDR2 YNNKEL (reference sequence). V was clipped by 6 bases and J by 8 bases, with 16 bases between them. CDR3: CASRPTSFGGELFF. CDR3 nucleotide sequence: TGTGCCAGCAGACCAACTAGCTTTGGAGGGGAGCTGTTTTTT.

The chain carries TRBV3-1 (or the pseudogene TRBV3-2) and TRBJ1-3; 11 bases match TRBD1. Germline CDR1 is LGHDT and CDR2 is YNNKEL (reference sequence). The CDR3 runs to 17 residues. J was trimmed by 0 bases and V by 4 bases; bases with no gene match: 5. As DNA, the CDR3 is TGTGCCAGCAGCCCGGACAGGGGGCCCTCCTCTGGAAACACCATATATTTT. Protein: CASSPDRGPSSGNTIYF.

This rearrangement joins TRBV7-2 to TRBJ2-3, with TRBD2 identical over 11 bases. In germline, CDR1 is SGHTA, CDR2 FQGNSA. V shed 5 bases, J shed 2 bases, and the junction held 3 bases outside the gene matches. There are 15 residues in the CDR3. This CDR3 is CASSISGGDTDTQYF. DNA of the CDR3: TGTGCCAGCAGCATTAGCGGGGGGGACACAGATACGCAGTATTTT.

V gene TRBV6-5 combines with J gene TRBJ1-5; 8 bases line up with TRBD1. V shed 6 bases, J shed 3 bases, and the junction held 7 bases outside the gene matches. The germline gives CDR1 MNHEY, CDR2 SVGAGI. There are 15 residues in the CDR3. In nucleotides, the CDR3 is TGTGCCAGCAGACGCACAGGGGGTATCAATCAGCCCCAGCATTTT. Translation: CASRRTGGINQPQHF.

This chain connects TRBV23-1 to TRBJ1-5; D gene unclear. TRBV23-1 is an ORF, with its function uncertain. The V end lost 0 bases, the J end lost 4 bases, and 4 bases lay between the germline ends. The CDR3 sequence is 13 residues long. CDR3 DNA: TGCGCCAGCAGTCAATCATCTAATCAGCCCCAGCATTTT. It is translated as CASSQSSNQPQHF.

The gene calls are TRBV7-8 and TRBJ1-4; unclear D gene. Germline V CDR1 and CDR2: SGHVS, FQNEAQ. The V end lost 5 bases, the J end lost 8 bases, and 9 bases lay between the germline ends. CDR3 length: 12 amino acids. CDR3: CASSLPLEKLFF. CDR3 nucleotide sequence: TGTGCCAGCAGCCTCCCTTTGGAAAAACTGTTTTTT.

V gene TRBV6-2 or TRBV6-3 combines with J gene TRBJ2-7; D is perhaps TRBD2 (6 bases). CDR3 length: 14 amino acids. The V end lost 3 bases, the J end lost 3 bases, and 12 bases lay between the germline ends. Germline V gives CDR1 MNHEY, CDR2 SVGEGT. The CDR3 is CASSYRGNRYEQYF. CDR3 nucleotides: TGTGCCAGCAGTTATCGGGGGAACCGCTACGAGCAGTACTTC.

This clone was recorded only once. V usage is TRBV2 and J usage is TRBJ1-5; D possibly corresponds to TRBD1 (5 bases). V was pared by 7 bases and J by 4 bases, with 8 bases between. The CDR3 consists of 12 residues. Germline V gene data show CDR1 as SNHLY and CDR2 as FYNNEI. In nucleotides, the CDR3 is TGTGCCAGCAAAGACAGAAATCAGCCCCAGCATTTT. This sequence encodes CASKDRNQPQHF.

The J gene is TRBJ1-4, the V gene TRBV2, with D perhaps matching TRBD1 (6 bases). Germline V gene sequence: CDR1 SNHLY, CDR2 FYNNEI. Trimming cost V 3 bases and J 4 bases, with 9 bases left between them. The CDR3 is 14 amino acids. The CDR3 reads CASSDTGFNEKLFF. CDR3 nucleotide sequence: TGTGCCAGCAGTGACACAGGGTTTAATGAAAAACTGTTTTTT. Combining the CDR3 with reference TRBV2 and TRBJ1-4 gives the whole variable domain EPEVTQTPSHQVTQMGQEVILRCVPISNHLYFYWYRQILGQKVEFLVSFYNNEISEKSEIFDDQFSVERPDGSNFTLKIRSTKLEDSAMYFCASSDTGFNEKLFFGSGTQLSVL.